This T cell receptor (beta chain) was obtained from a study of blood T cell repertoires in COVID-19. Study-wide background: Samples came from the United States, Italy and Spain, spanning acute and convalescent COVID-19. T cells, B-cell-depleted T cells, or PBMCs provided the cDNA or gDNA that served as material.

Per germline, CDR1 KGHSH and CDR2 LQKENI. The length of the CDR3 is 17 residues. Trimming shortened V by 5 bases and J by 0 bases, and 17 bases separated the two germline ends. Participants were aged roughly 18 to 89 years from around 26 US areas. In the source study's methods: For nucleated cells, counts were estimated from reference gene primer amplification. The data were produced by immunoSEQ multiplex PCR, yet TCRdb's version contains in-frame clones alone and is incomplete. V, J and clone size reflect that table, while D and trimming were determined from the DNA. Among roughly 220,000 clones listed, about 90% were seen once.

This clonotype originated in a woman in her fifties or sixties with acute COVID-19. The chain joins TRBV18 to TRBJ2-1, with TRBD2 as a possible D gene (6 bases). The sample taken for sequencing was PBMCs or T cells enriched from blood (not recorded which). The CDR3 coding sequence is TGTGCCAGCTCATCCGTGGGACTGACAAGCTCCTACAATGAGCAGTTCTTC. This gives the protein CASSSVGLTSSYNEQFF. Variable domain in full (rest from reference TRBV18 and TRBJ2-1): NAGVMQNPRHLVRRRGQEARLRCSPMKGHSHVYWYRQLPEEGLKFMVYLQKENIIDESGMPKERFSAEFPKEGPSILRIQQVVRGDSAAYFCASSSVGLTSSYNEQFFGPGTRLTVL.